A single sample gave rise to the 11 T cell receptor beta chains below, sequenced in a study of T cell changes during pregnancy in multiple sclerosis. Data came from immunoSEQ multiplex PCR; TCRdb stores just in-frame clones and leaves some out. The data hold around 80,000 clones, with roughly 94% observed a single time. The material sequenced was peripheral blood, taken in the second trimester of pregnancy. The receptors here all came from a female donor in good health, enrolled as a control in a pregnancy study.

The chain recombines TRBV18 with TRBJ2-2, with 7 bases identical to TRBD2. The CDR3 loop spans 13 amino acids. Losses at the gene ends were 6 bases for V and 6 bases for J; bases not matched to a gene: 4. The germline V gene has CDR1 KGHSH and CDR2 LQKENI. The DNA for the CDR3 is TGTGCCAGCTCGAGTACTAGCGCCGGGGAGCTGTTTTTT. Translating it yields CASSSTSAGELFF.

The chain links TRBV6-5 to TRBJ2-7; tentatively, D is TRBD2 (6 bases). V was shortened by 6 bases and J by 4 bases, with 19 bases between the two germline ends. Germline V gene lookup returns CDR1 MNHEY and CDR2 SVGAGI. This CDR3 is 15 amino acids long. The CDR3 spells CASSLGLLSSYEQYF. CDR3 in DNA: TGTGCCAGCAGCCTCGGACTACTCTCCTCTTACGAGCAGTACTTC.

This sequence joins TRBV21-1 and TRBJ2-2; no check of the table's D call, TRBD2, against the DNA was made. TRBV21-1 is described as a pseudogene. CDR3 length: 18 amino acids. This CDR3 is CASSKVLAGVRETGELFF. Written as DNA, the CDR3 is TGTGCCAGCAGCAAAGTTCTAGCGGGAGTTAGGGAAACCGGGGAGCTGTTTTTT.

This clone was detected once. The chain has TRBV19 and TRBJ2-1; possibly TRBD2 for D (5 bases). Trimming left V 6 bases short and J 1 base short, with 16 bases between. The germline gives CDR1 LNHDA, CDR2 SQIVND (reference sequence). This CDR3 contains 16 residues. The CDR3 loop reads CASSLVAQPSYNEQFF. CDR3 coding DNA: TGTGCCAGTAGCCTAGTAGCGCAACCATCCTACAATGAGCAGTTCTTC. Complete variable domain (other parts from reference TRBV19 and TRBJ2-1): DGGITQSPKYLFRKEGQNVTLSCEQNLNHDAMYWYRQDPGQGLRLIYYSQIVNDFQKGDIAEGYSVSREKKESFPLTVTSAQKNPTAFYLCASSLVAQPSYNEQFFGPGTRLTVL.

The chain uses TRBV29-1 and TRBJ2-3, with 8 bases that match TRBD1. V shed 4 bases, J shed 3 bases, and the junction held 3 bases outside the gene matches. Germline CDR1 is SQVTM and CDR2 is ANQGSEA. This CDR3 comprises 13 residues. CDR3 in amino acids: CSVGGQGTDTQYF. In nucleotides, the CDR3 is TGCAGCGTTGGAGGACAGGGTACAGATACGCAGTATTTT.

The rearrangement joins TRBV7-9 to TRBJ2-3; possibly TRBD1 for D (6 bases). Trimming removed 5 bases at V and 3 bases at J, with 15 bases between. CDR3 length: 15 residues. Per the germline V gene, CDR1 is SEHNR and CDR2 is FQNEAQ (reference sequence). The CDR3 sequence: CASSATGSWTDTQYF. The CDR3 DNA is TGTGCCAGCAGCGCAACAGGGAGTTGGACAGATACGCAGTATTTT.

This rearrangement joins TRBV5-1 to TRBJ2-7; TRBD2 matches at 9 bases. Germline CDR1 is SGHRS and CDR2 is YFSETQ. There are 14 residues in the CDR3. The V and J ends lost 0 bases and 6 bases, in that order; junction bases with no gene match: 4. The CDR3 DNA is TGCGCCAGCAGCTTGGAGGGGCGGGAGGGCGAGCAGTACTTC. Encoded protein: CASSLEGREGEQYF.

The chain joins TRBV19 to TRBJ2-7; 11 positions agree with TRBD1. The V gene end was trimmed by 5 bases and the J gene end by 3 bases; junction bases not matched to a gene: 3. Per the germline V gene, CDR1 is LNHDA and CDR2 is SQIVND (reference sequence). This CDR3 region has 14 residues. CDR3 sequence (DNA): TGTGCCAGTAGTTGGGGACAGGGGGACTACGAGCAGTACTTC. Amino acid sequence: CASSWGQGDYEQYF.

CDR3: CASRSGTGGSGANVLTF. For the CDR3, the DNA is TGTGCCAGCAGGTCTGGGACAGGTGGTTCTGGGGCCAACGTCCTGACTTTC. The chain carries TRBV27 and TRBJ2-6, with 8 nucleotides matching TRBD1. Germline values: CDR1 MNHEY, CDR2 SMNVEV (reference sequence). Trimming removed 6 bases from V and 1 base from J; junction bases left unmatched: 8. The CDR3 is made up of 17 amino acids.

V and J are TRBV7-8 and TRBJ2-5, with D perhaps TRBD1 (6 bases). Trimming shortened V by 3 bases and J by 2 bases, and 10 bases separated the two germline ends. The germline V gene encodes CDR1 SGHVS and CDR2 FQNEAQ. The CDR3 totals 14 residues. The CDR3 loop reads CASSFPTGQETQYF. CDR3 coding DNA: TGTGCCAGCAGCTTCCCGACAGGACAAGAGACCCAGTACTTC.

The chain carries TRBV5-1 and TRBJ2-5; 9 bases map to TRBD1. The CDR3 covers 15 residues. V lost 1 base and J lost 3; bases outside the gene matches: 4. In germline, CDR1 is SGHRS, CDR2 YFSETQ. The CDR3 is CASSLLQGAEETQYF. CDR3 sequence (DNA): TGCGCCAGCAGCTTGTTACAGGGGGCGGAAGAGACCCAGTACTTC.